This entry lists 18 T cell receptor beta chains sequenced from one sample in a study of CD8 T cells in ankylosing spondylitis. Notes on the study in general: Ankylosing spondylitis blood appeared to carry a characteristic TCR beta motif of roughly eight highly homologous variants.

Antigens of these TCRs are unknown. TCRdb re-analysed the 5' RACE reads in MiXCR, keeping a single row per CDR3 protein. The sample records over 450,000 distinct CDR3 sequences, approximately 11% being singletons. Material: blood, either unsorted or a sorted T cell fraction (not recorded which). The receptor source for this set is a male donor with ankylosing spondylitis.

This clonotype was counted many times. The rearrangement uses TRBV7-9 and TRBJ2-7, with 9 bases matching TRBD2. The length of the CDR3 is 15 residues. J gave up 3 bases and V 2 bases, and 5 bases lay outside the gene matches. Germline loops: CDR1 SEHNR, CDR2 FQNEAQ (reference sequence). Here the CDR3 reads CASSLILAGYYEQYF. CDR3 DNA: TGTGCCAGCAGCTTAATCCTAGCGGGGTACTACGAGCAGTACTTC.

The V call is TRBV29-1, the J call TRBJ1-3; tentatively, D is TRBD1 (5 bases). Trimming pared 5 bases from V and 1 base from J, leaving 12 bases between. This CDR3 is 14 amino acids long. Looked up from germline, CDR1 is SQVTM and CDR2 is ANQGSEA. This CDR3 reads CSVQNQGSGNTIYF. The DNA for the CDR3 is TGCAGCGTTCAAAACCAGGGATCTGGAAACACCATATATTTT.

This clonotype was seen more than once but under ten times. The chain couples TRBV20-1 to TRBJ2-5; a weak D match, TRBD1 (6 bases). The germline CDR1 and CDR2 sequences are DFQATT and SNEGSKA (reference sequence). Trimming removed 5 bases from V and 4 bases from J, with 23 bases in between. The CDR3 contains 16 residues. The CDR3 sequence: CSAPTFRGQGVETQYF. CDR3 DNA sequence: TGCAGTGCTCCAACCTTCAGGGGACAAGGTGTAGAGACCCAGTACTTC.

This clonotype was seen a handful of times. The chain carries TRBV15 and TRBJ1-5, with D perhaps TRBD1 (6 bases). This CDR3 is built from 15 residues. CDR1 is LNHNV, CDR2 YYDKDF, per germline (reference sequence). Trimming stripped 6 bases from V and 3 bases from J, with 15 bases between. CDR3 sequence (DNA): TGTGCCACCAGAACCCAGGACAGCTTCAATCAGCCCCAGCATTTT. Translating gives CATRTQDSFNQPQHF.

In its sample, this clonotype was seen many times. This rearrangement joins TRBV7-2 to TRBJ2-7; no reliable D call. The germline V gene has CDR1 SGHTA and CDR2 FQGNSA. CDR3 length: 13 residues. The V gene lost 6 bases and the J gene lost 5 bases, with 14 bases spanning the gap. The chain's CDR3 is CASRLMAGNEQYF. CDR3 nucleotides: TGTGCCAGCAGGCTCATGGCAGGTAACGAGCAGTACTTC. The full variable domain, rest sourced from reference TRBV7-2 and TRBJ2-7, is GAGVSQSPSNKVTEKGKDVELRCDPISGHTALYWYRQSLGQGLEFLIYFQGNSAPDKSGLPSDRFSAERTGGSVSTLTIQRTQQEDSAVYLCASRLMAGNEQYFGPGTRLTVT.

The chain carries TRBV5-1 and TRBJ2-3; 16 nucleotides align to TRBD2. Germline loops: CDR1 SGHRS, CDR2 YFSETQ. The CDR3 runs to 18 residues. V dropped 3 bases and J dropped 3; count of bases not matched to a gene: 7. The CDR3 DNA reads as TGCGCCAGCAGCTGGGGACTAGCGGGAGGGCTGAAAACAGATACGCAGTATTTT. As protein: CASSWGLAGGLKTDTQYF.

The V gene is TRBV2, the J gene TRBJ2-7; TRBD2 agrees at 9 bases. With 6 bases clipped from V and 2 bases from J, the junction kept 2 bases outside the gene matches. Germline CDR1 and CDR2: SNHLY and FYNNEI. This CDR3 spans 13 amino acids. The CDR3 reads CASRRTSAYEQYV. The DNA of the CDR3 is TGTGCCAGCAGGAGGACTAGCGCCTACGAGCAGTACGTC.

This clonotype was counted between two and nine times. The V and J genes are TRBV6-5 and TRBJ2-7, with TRBD2 matching 8 bases. Trimming removed 2 bases from V and 6 bases from J; junction bases left unmatched: 15. Looked up from germline, CDR1 is MNHEY and CDR2 is SVGAGI. The CDR3 has 17 amino acids. This chain's CDR3 is CASSYTLGAGVPCEQYF. In nucleotides, the CDR3 is TGTGCCAGCAGTTACACCCTGGGAGCGGGAGTCCCCTGCGAGCAGTACTTC.

The rearrangement joins TRBV5-4 to TRBJ2-5, with D possibly matching TRBD1 (6 bases). The CDR3 covers 15 residues. Between the trimmed V and J ends, which lost 4 bases and 4 bases, there was a span of 17 bases. Germline loops: CDR1 SGHNT, CDR2 YYREEE (reference sequence). The CDR3 bases are TGTGCCAGCAGCCCTCGGGACACCCAGGGAGAGACCCAGTACTTC. Amino acids: CASSPRDTQGETQYF.

The CDR3 DNA sequence: TGTGCCATCAACCCTACAGGGATCTATGGCTACACCTTC. It yields the protein CAINPTGIYGYTF. The chain uses TRBV10-3 and TRBJ1-2, with D possibly being TRBD1 (6 bases). The CDR3 contains 13 residues. From germline, CDR1 is ENHRY and CDR2 SYGVKD. Deletions cut 7 bases from V and 4 bases from J, with 13 bases between.

This chain joins TRBV9 and TRBJ1-2, with D unclear. Trimming took off 0 bases at V and 13 bases at J, with 13 bases between the two ends. Germline values: CDR1 SGDLS, CDR2 YYNGEE. This CDR3 region has 12 residues. The CDR3 nucleotides read TGTGCCAGCAGCGTAGTCGGCAGATCTTCCACCTTC. As protein: CASSVVGRSSTF.

The gene calls are TRBV14 and TRBJ2-4; 7 bases align to TRBD2. The CDR3 has 15 amino acids. Per the germline V gene, CDR1 is SGHDN and CDR2 is FVKESK. Trimming at V came to 6 bases and at J to 0 bases, leaving 5 bases not matched to a gene. CDR3 amino acids: CASSPLAVAKNIQYF. For the CDR3, the DNA is TGTGCCAGCAGTCCCCTAGCGGTAGCCAAAAACATTCAGTACTTC.

This clonotype was seen more than once but under ten times. V and J are TRBV6-2 or TRBV6-3 and TRBJ2-7; 9 positions match TRBD1. This CDR3 comprises 14 residues. Trimming cost V 6 bases and J 5 bases; bases outside gene matches: 8. CDR1 MNHEY and CDR2 SVGEGT come from the germline V gene. DNA of the CDR3: TGTGCCAGCAGCGCCGGGACAGGGTCCCACGAGCAGTACGTC. Translating it yields CASSAGTGSHEQYV.

This clonotype turned up a few times. The chain couples TRBV12-3 or TRBV12-4 to TRBJ1-5; 8 bases agree with TRBD1. The trim removed 2 bases at V and 5 bases at J, leaving 8 bases unmatched. This CDR3 contains 16 residues. CDR3 protein: CASSLRQGYGDQPQHF. The DNA for the CDR3 is TGTGCCAGCAGTTTAAGACAGGGGTATGGTGATCAGCCCCAGCATTTT.

This clonotype turned up a few times. J is TRBJ1-2 and V is TRBV7-9; D unresolved. The V gene lost 1 base and the J gene lost 9 bases, with 9 bases spanning the gap. CDR1 and CDR2 (germline): SEHNR, FQNEAQ (reference sequence). The CDR3 loop spans 12 amino acids. CDR3 DNA sequence: TGTGCCAGCAGCTTAGTTCTGGGCAGCTACACCTTC. Protein product: CASSLVLGSYTF.

This clonotype has only a few counts. The chain links TRBV15 to TRBJ1-1; maybe TRBD1 (5 bases). With 2 bases removed from V and 6 bases from J, the gap between germline ends came to 19 bases. CDR3 length: 16 amino acids. Germline V CDR1 and CDR2: LNHNV, YYDKDF (reference sequence). This chain's CDR3 is CATSRRRQKGLAEAFF. CDR3 coding DNA: TGTGCCACCAGCAGACGTAGACAGAAGGGGCTCGCTGAAGCTTTCTTT.

This clonotype has only a few counts. This chain joins TRBV10-2 and TRBJ2-1, with 7 bases aligning to TRBD2. V lost 2 bases and J lost 2; bases outside the gene matches: 9. This CDR3 spans 17 amino acids. Germline assignment: CDR1 WSHSY and CDR2 SAAADI. CDR3 region: CASSEGGGSRTYNEQFF. Here the CDR3 DNA reads TGCGCCAGCAGTGAGGGCGGCGGGAGTAGGACCTACAATGAGCAGTTCTTC.

The gene calls are TRBV5-1 and TRBJ1-2; 8 positions match TRBD1. After removal of 3 bases from V and 6 bases from J, the junction contained 4 bases not matched to a gene. Germline V lookup: CDR1 SGHRS, CDR2 YFSETQ. The CDR3 runs 13 residues. The CDR3 sequence is CASSYRGTNGYTF. Here the CDR3 DNA reads TGCGCCAGCAGCTACAGGGGGACCAATGGCTACACCTTC.